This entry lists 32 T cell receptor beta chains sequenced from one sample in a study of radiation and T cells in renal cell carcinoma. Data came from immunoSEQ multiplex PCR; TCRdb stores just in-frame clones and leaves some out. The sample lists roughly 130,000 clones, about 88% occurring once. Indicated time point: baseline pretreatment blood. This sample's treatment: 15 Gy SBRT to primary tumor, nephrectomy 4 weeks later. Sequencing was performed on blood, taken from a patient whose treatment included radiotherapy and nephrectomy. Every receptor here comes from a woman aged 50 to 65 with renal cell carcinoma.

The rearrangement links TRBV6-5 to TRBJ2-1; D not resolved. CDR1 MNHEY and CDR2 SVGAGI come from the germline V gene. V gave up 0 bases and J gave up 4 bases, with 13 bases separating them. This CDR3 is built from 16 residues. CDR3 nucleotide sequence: TGTGCCAGCAGTTACTCATTTACGGGCTCATACAATGAGCAGTTCTTC. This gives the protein CASSYSFTGSYNEQFF.

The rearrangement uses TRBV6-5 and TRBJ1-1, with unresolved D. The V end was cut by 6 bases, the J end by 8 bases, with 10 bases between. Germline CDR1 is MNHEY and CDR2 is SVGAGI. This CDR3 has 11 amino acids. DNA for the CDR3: TGTGCCAGCAGCCGGGAGTCCGAAGCTTTCTTT. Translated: CASSRESEAFF.

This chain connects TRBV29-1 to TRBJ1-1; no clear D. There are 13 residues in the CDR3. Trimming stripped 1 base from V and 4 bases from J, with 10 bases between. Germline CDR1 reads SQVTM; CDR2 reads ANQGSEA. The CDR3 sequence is CSVEGSPGTEAFF. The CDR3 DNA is TGCAGCGTTGAAGGGAGTCCAGGCACTGAAGCTTTCTTT.

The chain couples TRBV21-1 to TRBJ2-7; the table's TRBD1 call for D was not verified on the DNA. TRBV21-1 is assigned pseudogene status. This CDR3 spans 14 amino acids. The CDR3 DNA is TGTGCCAGCAGCCTGCGACACAGCTCCTACGAGCAGTACTTC. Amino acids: CASSLRHSSYEQYF.

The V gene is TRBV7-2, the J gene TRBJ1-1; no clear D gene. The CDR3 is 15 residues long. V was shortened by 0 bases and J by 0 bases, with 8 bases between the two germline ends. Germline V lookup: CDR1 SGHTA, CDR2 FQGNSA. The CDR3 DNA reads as TGTGCCAGCAGCTTAGCGGTTCGGGTGAACACTGAAGCTTTCTTT. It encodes CASSLAVRVNTEAFF.

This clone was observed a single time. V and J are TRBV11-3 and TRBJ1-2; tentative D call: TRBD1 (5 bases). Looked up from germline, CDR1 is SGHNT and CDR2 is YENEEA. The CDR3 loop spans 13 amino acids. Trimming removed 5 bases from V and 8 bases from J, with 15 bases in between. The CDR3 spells CASSPGPRGGYTF. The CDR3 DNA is TGTGCCAGCAGCCCAGGACCGAGGGGCGGCTACACCTTC.

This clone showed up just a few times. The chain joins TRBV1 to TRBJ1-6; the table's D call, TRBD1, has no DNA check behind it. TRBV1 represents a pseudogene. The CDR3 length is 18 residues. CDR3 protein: CTSSPRGAFWTENSPLHF. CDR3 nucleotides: TGCACCAGCAGCCCCCGAGGTGCATTCTGGACAGAGAATTCACCCCTCCACTTT.

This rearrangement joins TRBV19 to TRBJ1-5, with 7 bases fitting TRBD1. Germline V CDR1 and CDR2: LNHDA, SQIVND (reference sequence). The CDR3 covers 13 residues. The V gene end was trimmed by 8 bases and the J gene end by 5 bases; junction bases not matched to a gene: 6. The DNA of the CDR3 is TGTGCCAGTGGGGACAGACCGGATCAGCCCCAGCATTTT. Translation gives CASGDRPDQPQHF.

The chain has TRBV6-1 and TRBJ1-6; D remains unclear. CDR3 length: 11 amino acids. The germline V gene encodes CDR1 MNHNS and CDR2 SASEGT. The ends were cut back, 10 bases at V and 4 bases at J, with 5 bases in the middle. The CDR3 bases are TGTGCCACCGGTTATAATTCACCCCTCCACTTT. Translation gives CATGYNSPLHF.

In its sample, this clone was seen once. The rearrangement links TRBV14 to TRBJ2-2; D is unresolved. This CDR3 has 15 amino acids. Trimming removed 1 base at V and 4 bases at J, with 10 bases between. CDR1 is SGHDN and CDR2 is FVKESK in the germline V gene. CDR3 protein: CASSQVQARTGELFF. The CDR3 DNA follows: TGTGCCAGCAGCCAAGTGCAGGCACGCACCGGGGAGCTGTTTTTT.

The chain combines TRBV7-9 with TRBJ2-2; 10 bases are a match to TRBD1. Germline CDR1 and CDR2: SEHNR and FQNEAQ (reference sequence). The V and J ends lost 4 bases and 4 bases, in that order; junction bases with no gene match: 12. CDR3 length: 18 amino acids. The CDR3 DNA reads TGTGCCAGCAGCTACGAGACAGGGGGCGAATTCGGCACCGGGGAGCTGTTTTTT. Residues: CASSYETGGEFGTGELFF.

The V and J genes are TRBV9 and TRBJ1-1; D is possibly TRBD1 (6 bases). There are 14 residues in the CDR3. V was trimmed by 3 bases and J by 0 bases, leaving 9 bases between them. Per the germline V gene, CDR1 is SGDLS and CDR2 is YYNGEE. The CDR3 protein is CASSAQGLNTEAFF. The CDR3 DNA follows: TGTGCCAGCAGCGCACAGGGCCTGAACACTGAAGCTTTCTTT.

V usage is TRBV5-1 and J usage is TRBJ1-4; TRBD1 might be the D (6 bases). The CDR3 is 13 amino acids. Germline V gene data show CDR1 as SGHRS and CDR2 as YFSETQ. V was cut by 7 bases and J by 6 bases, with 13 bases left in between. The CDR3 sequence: CASAGTLDEKLFF. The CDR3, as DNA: TGCGCCAGCGCCGGGACACTAGATGAAAAACTGTTTTTT.

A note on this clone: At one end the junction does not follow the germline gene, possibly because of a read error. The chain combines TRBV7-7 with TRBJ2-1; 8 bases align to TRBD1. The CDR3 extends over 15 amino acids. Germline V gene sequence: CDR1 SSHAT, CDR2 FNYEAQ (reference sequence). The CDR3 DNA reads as TGTGCTAGCAGCTCTGGACAGGGCTCCTACAATGAGCAGTTCTTC. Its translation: CASSSGQGSYNEQFF.

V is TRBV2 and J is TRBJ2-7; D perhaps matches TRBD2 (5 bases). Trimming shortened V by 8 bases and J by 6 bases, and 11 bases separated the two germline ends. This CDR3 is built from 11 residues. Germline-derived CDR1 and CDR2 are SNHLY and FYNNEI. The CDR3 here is CASLGGIEQYF. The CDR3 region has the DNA TGTGCCAGCCTTGGAGGAATCGAGCAGTACTTC.

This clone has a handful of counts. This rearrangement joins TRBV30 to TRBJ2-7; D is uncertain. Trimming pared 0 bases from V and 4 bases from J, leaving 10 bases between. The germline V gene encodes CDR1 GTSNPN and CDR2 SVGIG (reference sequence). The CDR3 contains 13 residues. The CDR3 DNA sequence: TGTGCCTGGAGTGTACTGGTGGGTTACGAGCAGTACTTC. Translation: CAWSVLVGYEQYF.

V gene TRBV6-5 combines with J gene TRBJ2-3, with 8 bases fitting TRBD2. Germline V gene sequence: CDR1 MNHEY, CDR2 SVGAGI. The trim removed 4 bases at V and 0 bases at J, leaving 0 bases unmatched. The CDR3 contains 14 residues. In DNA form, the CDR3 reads TGTGCCAGCAGTTCTAGCGGGAGCACAGATACGCAGTATTTT. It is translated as CASSSSGSTDTQYF.

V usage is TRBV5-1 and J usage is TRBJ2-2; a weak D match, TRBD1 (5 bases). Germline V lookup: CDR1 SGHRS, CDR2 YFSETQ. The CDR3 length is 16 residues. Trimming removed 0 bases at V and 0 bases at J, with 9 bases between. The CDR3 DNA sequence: TGCGCCAGCAGCTTGGCCTCCAGGGCGAACACCGGGGAGCTGTTTTTT. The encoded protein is CASSLASRANTGELFF.

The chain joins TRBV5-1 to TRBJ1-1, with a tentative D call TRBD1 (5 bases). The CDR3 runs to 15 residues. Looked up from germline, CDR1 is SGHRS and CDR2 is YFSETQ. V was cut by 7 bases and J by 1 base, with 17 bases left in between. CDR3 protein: CASGALGVRNTEAFF. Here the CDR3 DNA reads TGCGCCAGCGGGGCCCTCGGTGTGAGGAACACTGAAGCTTTCTTT.

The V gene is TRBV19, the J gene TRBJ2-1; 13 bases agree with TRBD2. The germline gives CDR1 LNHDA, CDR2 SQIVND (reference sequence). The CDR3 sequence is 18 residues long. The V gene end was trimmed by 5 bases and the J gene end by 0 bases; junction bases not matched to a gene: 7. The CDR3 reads CASSRGLAGVGSYNEQFF. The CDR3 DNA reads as TGTGCCAGTAGTCGCGGACTAGCGGGGGTGGGCTCCTACAATGAGCAGTTCTTC.

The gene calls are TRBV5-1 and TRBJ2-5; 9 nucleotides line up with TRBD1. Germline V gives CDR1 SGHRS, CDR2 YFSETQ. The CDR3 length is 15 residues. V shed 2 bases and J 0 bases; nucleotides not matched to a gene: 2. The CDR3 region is CASSLRDRDQETQYF. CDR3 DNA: TGCGCCAGCAGCTTAAGGGACAGGGACCAAGAGACCCAGTACTTC.

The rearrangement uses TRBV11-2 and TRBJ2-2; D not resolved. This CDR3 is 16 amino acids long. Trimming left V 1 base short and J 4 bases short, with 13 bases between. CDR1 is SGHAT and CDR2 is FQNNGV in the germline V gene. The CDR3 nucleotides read TGTGCCAGCAGCTTAGGGTTTAGGGTGGGCACCGGGGAGCTGTTTTTT. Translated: CASSLGFRVGTGELFF.

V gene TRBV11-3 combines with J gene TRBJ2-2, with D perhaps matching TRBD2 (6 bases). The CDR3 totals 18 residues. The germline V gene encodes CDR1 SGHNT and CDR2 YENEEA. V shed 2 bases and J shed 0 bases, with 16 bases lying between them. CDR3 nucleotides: TGTGCCAGCAGCTTACGTAAAGGTGGCGGGGCGAACACCGGGGAGCTGTTTTTT. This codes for CASSLRKGGGANTGELFF.

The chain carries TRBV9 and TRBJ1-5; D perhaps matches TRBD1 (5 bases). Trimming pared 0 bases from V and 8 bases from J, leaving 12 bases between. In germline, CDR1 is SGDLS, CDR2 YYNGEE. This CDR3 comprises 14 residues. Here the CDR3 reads CASSVEGEDEPQHF. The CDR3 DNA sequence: TGTGCCAGCAGCGTAGAAGGGGAGGATGAGCCCCAGCATTTT.

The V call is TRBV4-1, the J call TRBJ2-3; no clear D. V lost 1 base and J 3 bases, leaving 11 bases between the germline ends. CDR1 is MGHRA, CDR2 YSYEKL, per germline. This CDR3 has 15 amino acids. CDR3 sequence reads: CASSQARRDTDTQYF. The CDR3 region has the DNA TGCGCCAGCAGCCAAGCCCGACGAGATACAGATACGCAGTATTTT.

As DNA, the CDR3 is TGTGCCACCAGCAGAGAGGGTCGCGGTAATCAGCCCCAGCATTTT. This translates into CATSREGRGNQPQHF. This sequence joins TRBV15 and TRBJ1-5, with no clear D. Per germline, CDR1 LNHNV and CDR2 YYDKDF (reference sequence). The length of the CDR3 is 15 residues. V was trimmed by 0 bases and J by 4 bases, leaving 10 bases between them.

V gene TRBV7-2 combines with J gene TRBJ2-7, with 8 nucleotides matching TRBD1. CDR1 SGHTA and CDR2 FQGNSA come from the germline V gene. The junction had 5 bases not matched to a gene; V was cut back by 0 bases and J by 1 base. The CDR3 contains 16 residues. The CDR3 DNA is TGTGCCAGCAGCTTAGCGCTAACAGGGGGTTCCTACGAGCAGTACTTC. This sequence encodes CASSLALTGGSYEQYF.

The CDR3 DNA reads TGTGCCAGCGCGACAGAATTACCTGAAGCTTTCTTT. Residues: CASATELPEAFF. The rearrangement joins TRBV11-3 to TRBJ1-1; tentatively, D is TRBD1 (5 bases). The CDR3 is 12 amino acids. Germline CDR1 and CDR2: SGHNT and YENEEA. Trimming removed 8 bases from V and 6 bases from J, with 13 bases in between.

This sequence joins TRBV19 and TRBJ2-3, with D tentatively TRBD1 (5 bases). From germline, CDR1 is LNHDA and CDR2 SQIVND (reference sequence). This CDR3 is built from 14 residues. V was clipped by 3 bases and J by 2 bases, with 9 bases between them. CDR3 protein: CASSIRQLTDTQYF. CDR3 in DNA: TGTGCCAGTAGTATCCGACAGCTCACAGATACGCAGTATTTT.

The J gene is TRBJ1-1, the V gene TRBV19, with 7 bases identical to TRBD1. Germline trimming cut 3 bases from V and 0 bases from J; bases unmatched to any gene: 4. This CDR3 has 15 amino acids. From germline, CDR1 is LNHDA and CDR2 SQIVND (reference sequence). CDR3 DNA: TGTGCCAGTAGTATGAAGGACAGGCTGAACACTGAAGCTTTCTTT. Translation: CASSMKDRLNTEAFF.

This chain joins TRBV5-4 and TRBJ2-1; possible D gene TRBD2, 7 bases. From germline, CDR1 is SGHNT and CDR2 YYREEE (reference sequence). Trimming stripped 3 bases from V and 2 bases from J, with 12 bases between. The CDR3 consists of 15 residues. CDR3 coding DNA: TGTGCCAGCAGCTCACGGGGGGCCCCCTACAATGAGCAGTTCTTC. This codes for CASSSRGAPYNEQFF. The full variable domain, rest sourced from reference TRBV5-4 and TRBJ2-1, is ETGVTQSPTHLIKTRGQQVTLRCSSQSGHNTVSWYQQALGQGPQFIFQYYREEENGRGNFPPRFSGLQFPNYSSELNVNALELDDSALYLCASSSRGAPYNEQFFGPGTRLTVL.

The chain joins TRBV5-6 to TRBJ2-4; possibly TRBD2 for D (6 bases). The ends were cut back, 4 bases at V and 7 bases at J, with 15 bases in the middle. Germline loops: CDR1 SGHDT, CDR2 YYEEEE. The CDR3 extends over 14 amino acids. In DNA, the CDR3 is TGTGCCAGCAGCCGGAGGCGGGACCTCAACATTCAGTACTTC. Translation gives CASSRRRDLNIQYF.